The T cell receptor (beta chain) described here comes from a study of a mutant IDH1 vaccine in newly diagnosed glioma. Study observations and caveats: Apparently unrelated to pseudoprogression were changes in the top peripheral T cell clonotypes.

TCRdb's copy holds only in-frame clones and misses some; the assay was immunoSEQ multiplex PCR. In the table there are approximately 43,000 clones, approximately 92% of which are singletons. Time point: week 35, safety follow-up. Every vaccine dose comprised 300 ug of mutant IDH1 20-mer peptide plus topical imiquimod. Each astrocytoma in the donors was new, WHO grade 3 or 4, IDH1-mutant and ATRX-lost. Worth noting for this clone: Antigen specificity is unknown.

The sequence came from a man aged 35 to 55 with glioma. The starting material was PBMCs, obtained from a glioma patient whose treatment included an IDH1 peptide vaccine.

The CDR3 bases are TGTGCCATCAGTGAGGGACAGAGAAATGGCTACACCTTC. It encodes CAISEGQRNGYTF. The chain combines TRBV10-3 with TRBJ1-2; possibly TRBD1 for D (6 bases). CDR3 length: 13 amino acids. Germline V gene lookup returns CDR1 ENHRY and CDR2 SYGVKD. V gave up 2 bases and J gave up 6 bases, with 10 bases separating them.